A selection of T cell receptor beta chains follows, all from one sample in a study of T cells after yellow fever vaccination. TCRdb called the 5' RACE reads again in MiXCR, with one record for every CDR3 protein. Seen here are approximately 110,000 distinct CDR3 sequences, roughly 8.9% observed once, and the top ten hold about 25%. Sequenced here: CD8+ T cells sorted from PBMCs, sampled 45 days after the yellow fever booster vaccination. The receptors were sampled from a young man who received the YFV17D yellow fever vaccine. CDR3s include the opening cysteine and the closing phenylalanine or tryptophan. D genes are given only for firm matches. Expanded clones get a size class; other rows say once, few or many, or leave the size out.

j_call clone_size d_call v_call cdr3_aa cdr3_nt
TRBJ1-6 many TRBD1 TRBV4-3 CASSDRDRLYSPLHF TGCGCCAGCAGTGACCGGGACAGGCTCTATTCACCCCTCCACTTT
TRBJ1-1 many NA TRBV4-3 CASSQDFGDEAFF TGCGCCAGCAGCCAAGATTTCGGAGATGAAGCTTTCTTT
TRBJ2-5 NA NA TRBV9 CASSVAGETQYF TGTGCCAGCAGCGTAGCTGGTGAGACCCAGTACTTC
TRBJ2-1 many TRBD1 TRBV5-1 CASSLVQGEIYYEQFF TGCGCCAGCAGCTTGGTTCAGGGGGAGATCTACTATGAGCAGTTCTTC
TRBJ2-1 many NA TRBV7-6 CASSLAGTTYNEQFF TGTGCCAGCAGCTTAGCGGGGACAACCTACAATGAGCAGTTCTTC
TRBJ2-1 many NA TRBV4-3 CASSPTLGVPEQFF TGCGCCAGCAGCCCTACCCTGGGAGTCCCGGAGCAGTTCTTC
TRBJ2-7 NA TRBD2 TRBV2 CASHPPSGGLKQYF TGTGCCAGCCACCCGCCTAGCGGGGGACTGAAGCAGTACTTC
TRBJ2-1 NA TRBD2 TRBV15 CATAGTSGSSYNEQFF TGTGCCACCGCAGGGACTAGCGGGAGCTCCTACAATGAGCAGTTCTTC
TRBJ2-2 few NA TRBV11-2 CASSLAYAGELFF TGTGCCAGCAGCTTAGCATACGCCGGGGAGCTGTTTTTT
TRBJ1-6 many NA TRBV2 CASSESPTNSPLHF TGTGCCAGCAGTGAGAGCCCGACCAATTCACCCCTCCACTTT
TRBJ2-1 few NA TRBV27 CASSTRGGSYNEQFF TGTGCCAGCAGTACTCGAGGGGGCTCCTACAATGAGCAGTTCTTC
TRBJ2-7 many TRBD2 TRBV20-1 CSALLAGGPVGEQYF TGCAGTGCTCTGCTAGCGGGAGGGCCGGTTGGGGAGCAGTACTTC
TRBJ2-5 many NA TRBV12-3/TRBV12-4 CASSLIGSPGQYF TGTGCCAGCAGTTTGATCGGGTCTCCCGGGCAGTACTTC
TRBJ1-1 few NA TRBV2 CASSDRIEAFF TGTGCCAGCAGTGACCGGATCGAAGCTTTCTTT
TRBJ2-2 many NA TRBV10-3 CAIRGLTGELFF TGTGCCATCAGGGGCCTCACCGGGGAGCTGTTTTTT
TRBJ2-1 many TRBD1 TRBV20-1 CSAKTGGNEQFF TGCAGTGCTAAAACAGGGGGCAATGAGCAGTTCTTC
TRBJ2-2 many NA TRBV27 CASSLSLGSGELFF TGTGCCAGCAGTTTAAGCCTAGGGTCCGGGGAGCTGTTTTTT
TRBJ2-1 many NA TRBV12-3/TRBV12-4 CASETGTRGYNEQFF TGTGCCAGCGAGACGGGGACGAGGGGGTACAATGAGCAGTTCTTC
TRBJ2-2 many NA TRBV5-6 CASSLVRETTGELFF TGTGCCAGCAGCTTGGTTCGGGAGACCACCGGGGAGCTGTTTTTT
TRBJ2-1 many NA TRBV7-2 CASSLYETGRYNEQFF TGTGCCAGCAGCTTGTATGAGACAGGACGGTACAATGAGCAGTTCTTC
TRBJ2-2 few NA TRBV15 CATSDPGSDTGELFF TGTGCCACCAGCGACCCGGGGAGTGACACCGGGGAGCTGTTTTTT
TRBJ2-1 many NA TRBV27 CASSKLGPYNEQFF TGTGCCAGCAGTAAGTTAGGGCCCTACAATGAGCAGTTCTTC
TRBJ1-3 many NA TRBV13 CASSPGPQVSGNTIYF TGTGCCAGCAGCCCAGGCCCACAAGTCTCTGGAAACACCATATATTTT
TRBJ2-7 many NA TRBV5-1 CASTGGFRSSYEQYF TGCGCCAGCACGGGTGGATTCAGATCCTCCTACGAGCAGTACTTC
TRBJ1-5 NA NA TRBV29-1 CSVEATGLQHF TGCAGCGTTGAAGCAACGGGGCTCCAGCATTTT
TRBJ2-1 many NA TRBV5-1 CASTEIGPYGNEQFF TGCGCCAGCACCGAGATCGGACCGTACGGGAATGAGCAGTTCTTC
TRBJ2-2 NA TRBD2 TRBV20-1 CSARGLAGDLLTGELFF TGCAGTGCTAGAGGACTAGCGGGAGATCTATTAACCGGGGAGCTGTTTTTT
TRBJ2-1 many TRBD2 TRBV5-1 CASTTVGEGAYNEQFF TGCGCCAGCACCACGGTAGGGGAGGGAGCCTACAATGAGCAGTTCTTC
TRBJ2-7 many TRBD1 TRBV14 CASSQTGGAYEQYF TGTGCCAGCAGCCAGACAGGGGGAGCCTACGAGCAGTACTTC
TRBJ2-3 NA NA TRBV15 CATSLDRISTDTQYF TGTGCCACCAGCTTAGATCGGATTAGCACAGATACGCAGTATTTT
TRBJ2-1 many TRBD2 TRBV10-1 CASSMTSGSNEQFF TGCGCCAGCTCCATGACTAGCGGGTCCAATGAGCAGTTCTTC
TRBJ2-7 many TRBD2 TRBV3-1 CASSHAPGTRYSYEQYF TGTGCCAGCAGCCATGCCCCCGGGACTAGGTACTCCTACGAGCAGTACTTC
TRBJ2-7 NA TRBD2 TRBV3-1 CASSYRSGLVWEQYF TGTGCCAGCAGCTACCGGTCGGGACTAGTCTGGGAGCAGTACTTC
TRBJ2-7 many TRBD2 TRBV9 CASSVSSGRGEQYF TGTGCCAGCAGCGTATCTAGCGGGAGGGGGGAGCAGTACTTC
TRBJ2-5 many TRBD1 TRBV5-6 CASSLAKDRVIQTQYF TGTGCCAGCAGCTTGGCCAAGGACAGGGTCATACAGACCCAGTACTTC
TRBJ2-7 many NA TRBV5-1 CASSLDPGAYEQYF TGCGCCAGCAGCTTGGATCCAGGTGCCTACGAGCAGTACTTC
TRBJ2-1 many TRBD2 TRBV7-6 CASSVGTSGLYNEQFF TGTGCCAGCAGCGTCGGGACTAGCGGGTTGTACAATGAGCAGTTCTTC
TRBJ2-5 many NA TRBV7-9 CASSLPGKETQYF TGTGCCAGCAGCTTACCGGGGAAAGAGACCCAGTACTTC
TRBJ2-2 NA TRBD1 TRBV19 CASSTQGPTGELFF TGTGCCAGTAGTACACAGGGGCCCACCGGGGAGCTGTTTTTT
TRBJ2-1 many TRBD1 TRBV24-1 CATSWTGDYNEQFF TGTGCCACCAGCTGGACAGGGGACTACAATGAGCAGTTCTTC
TRBJ2-7 many NA TRBV5-1 CASSPTGLTYEQYF TGCGCCAGCAGCCCGACGGGACTTACCTACGAGCAGTACTTC
TRBJ2-7 few NA TRBV4-3 CASSPLVEDEQYF TGCGCCAGCAGCCCACTCGTGGAGGACGAGCAGTACTTC
TRBJ2-7 NA TRBD2 TRBV29-1 CSVEDRAGVSYEQYF TGCAGCGTTGAAGATCGAGCGGGAGTTTCCTACGAGCAGTACTTC
TRBJ2-1 many NA TRBV9 CASSPGISSYNEQFF TGTGCCAGCAGTCCCGGGATAAGCTCCTACAATGAGCAGTTCTTC
TRBJ2-5 NA NA TRBV20-1 CSASSSSSDQETQYF TGCAGTGCTAGTTCCTCATCTAGCGACCAAGAGACCCAGTACTTC
TRBJ2-7 many TRBD1 TRBV15 CATSRDHPLQGAENEQYF TGTGCCACCAGCAGAGATCATCCCCTACAGGGGGCTGAGAACGAGCAGTACTTC
TRBJ2-2 many TRBD2 TRBV6-1 CASPEREGNTGELFF TGTGCCAGCCCTGAGCGGGAGGGGAACACCGGGGAGCTGTTTTTT
TRBJ2-1 many TRBD2 TRBV29-1 CSVGSAGVTPEQFF TGCAGCGTTGGTTCAGCGGGAGTCACCCCTGAGCAGTTCTTC
TRBJ2-1 many TRBD2 TRBV7-6 CASSATSGTYNEQFF TGTGCCAGCAGCGCGACTAGCGGGACTTACAATGAGCAGTTCTTC
TRBJ2-3 few NA TRBV7-8 CASSLVETPSTDTQYF TGTGCCAGCAGCTTAGTAGAGACCCCTAGCACAGATACGCAGTATTTT
TRBJ2-1 many NA TRBV7-2 CASSLGRNYYNEQFF TGTGCCAGCAGCTTAGGTCGCAATTACTACAATGAGCAGTTCTTC
TRBJ2-1 many NA TRBV6-1 CASSTDRAGASYNEQFF TGTGCCAGCAGTACGGACAGGGCGGGGGCCTCCTACAATGAGCAGTTCTTC
TRBJ2-1 many TRBD1 TRBV25-1 CASSEFGTGTYNEQFF TGTGCCAGCAGTGAATTCGGGACAGGGACCTACAATGAGCAGTTCTTC
TRBJ1-1 many NA TRBV11-2 CASSPRQENTEAFF TGTGCCAGCAGCCCGAGACAGGAGAACACTGAAGCTTTCTTT
TRBJ2-1 many TRBD1 TRBV7-6 CASSPWTGRQNEQFF TGTGCCAGCAGTCCTTGGACAGGGCGTCAGAATGAGCAGTTCTTC
TRBJ2-2 many TRBD1 TRBV6-5 CASSSTGVATGELFF TGTGCCAGCAGTTCCACAGGGGTGGCCACCGGGGAGCTGTTTTTT
TRBJ2-1 many NA TRBV7-9 CASSYPFPNEQFF TGTGCCAGCAGCTACCCCTTTCCAAATGAGCAGTTCTTC
TRBJ2-7 many NA TRBV24-1 CATSDLSGHEQYF TGTGCCACCAGTGATTTATCCGGCCACGAGCAGTACTTC
TRBJ2-3 NA TRBD2 TRBV20-1 CSAAGTSGAGTDTQYF TGCAGTGCGGCCGGGACTAGTGGCGCGGGAACAGATACGCAGTATTTT
TRBJ2-7 many TRBD2 TRBV6-1 CASSGTQGLATGPEQYF TGTGCCAGCAGTGGGACACAAGGACTAGCTACTGGTCCCGAGCAGTACTTC